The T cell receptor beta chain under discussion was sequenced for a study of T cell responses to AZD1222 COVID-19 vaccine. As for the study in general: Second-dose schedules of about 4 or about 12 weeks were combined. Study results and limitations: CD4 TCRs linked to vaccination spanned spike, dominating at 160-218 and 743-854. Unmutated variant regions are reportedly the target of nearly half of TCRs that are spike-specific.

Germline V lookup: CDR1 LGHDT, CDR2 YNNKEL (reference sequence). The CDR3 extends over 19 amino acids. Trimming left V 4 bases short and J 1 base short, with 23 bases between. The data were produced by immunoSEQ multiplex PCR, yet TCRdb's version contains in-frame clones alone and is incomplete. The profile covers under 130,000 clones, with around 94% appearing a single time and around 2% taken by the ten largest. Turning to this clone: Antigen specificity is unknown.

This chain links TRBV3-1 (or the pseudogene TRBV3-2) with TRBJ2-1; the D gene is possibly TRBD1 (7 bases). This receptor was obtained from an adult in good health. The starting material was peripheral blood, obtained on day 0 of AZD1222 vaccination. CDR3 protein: CASSPGIQGTPLSYNEQFF. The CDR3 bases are TGTGCCAGCAGCCCGGGGATACAGGGGACTCCTCTTTCCTACAATGAGCAGTTCTTC.